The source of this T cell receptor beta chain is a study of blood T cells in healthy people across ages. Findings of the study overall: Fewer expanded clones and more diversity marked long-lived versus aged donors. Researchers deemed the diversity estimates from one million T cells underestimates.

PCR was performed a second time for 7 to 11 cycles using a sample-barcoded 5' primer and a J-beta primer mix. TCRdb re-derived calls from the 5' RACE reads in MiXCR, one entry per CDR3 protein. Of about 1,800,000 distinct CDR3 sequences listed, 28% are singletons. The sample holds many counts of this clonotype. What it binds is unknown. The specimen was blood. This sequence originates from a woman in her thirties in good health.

CDR3 loop: CATGLATYEQYF. Written as DNA, the CDR3 is TGTGCCACGGGACTAGCGACCTACGAGCAGTACTTC. The chain links TRBV6-2 or TRBV6-3 to TRBJ2-7; 10 bases fit TRBD2. Per germline, CDR1 MNHEY and CDR2 SVGEGT. V lost 10 bases, J lost 2 bases, and 2 bases stayed unmatched. CDR3 length: 12 residues.